The following is a T cell receptor (beta chain) sequence with its context. Its antigen remains undetermined. The record originates from a study of control samples from healthy donors and cancer patients (dated by TCRdb to between 2020 and 2021). Libraries came from the immunoSEQ multiplex PCR assay. Sourced from immuneACCESS, this table was stored by TCRdb with only in-frame sequences that have V and J called. A share of the clones is absent; for the studies checked, an unresolved V gene accounts for under half, and the remainder has no known explanation. The sample's table covers about 190,000 clones. Together, the top ten hold less than 2.5% of the sample. The CDR3 goes from the cysteine to the phenylalanine over 15 residues. The kept DNA is CDR3 alone, 45 bases in frame from the first base. The germline V gene (reference sequence) sets CDR1 to MNHEY and CDR2 to SMNVEV. V is trimmed back by 6 bases and J by 4 bases, and the junction contains 11 bases that no gene match accounts for.

The sequenced material came from blood. The chain is encoded by TRBV27 joined to TRBJ1-1, with 7 bases aligning to TRBD1. The origin of this receptor is a woman aged 25 to 39 in good health. The CDR3 sequence is CASRGGLIFRTEAFF. The sequenced DNA is TGTGCCAGCAGAGGGGGCCTCATTTTTCGCACTGAAGCTTTCTTT.